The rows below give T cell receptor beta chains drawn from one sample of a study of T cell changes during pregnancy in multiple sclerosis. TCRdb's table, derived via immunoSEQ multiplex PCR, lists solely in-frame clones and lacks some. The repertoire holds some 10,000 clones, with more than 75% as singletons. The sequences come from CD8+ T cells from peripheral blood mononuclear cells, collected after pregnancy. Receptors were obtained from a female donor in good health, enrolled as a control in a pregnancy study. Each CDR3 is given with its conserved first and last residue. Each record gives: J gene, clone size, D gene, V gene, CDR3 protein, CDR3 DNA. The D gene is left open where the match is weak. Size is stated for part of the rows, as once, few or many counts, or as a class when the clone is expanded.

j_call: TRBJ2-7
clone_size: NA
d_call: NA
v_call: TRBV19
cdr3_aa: CASSDRLRSYEQYF
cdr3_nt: TGTGCCAGTAGCGACAGGCTGAGGTCCTACGAGCAGTACTTC

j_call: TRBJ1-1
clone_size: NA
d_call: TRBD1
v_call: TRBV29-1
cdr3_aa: CSVGGQGALNTEAFF
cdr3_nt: TGCAGCGTCGGGGGACAGGGGGCTTTGAACACTGAAGCTTTCTTT

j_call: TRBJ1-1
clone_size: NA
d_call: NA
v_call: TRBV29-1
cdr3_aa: CSVEIGQLETEAFF
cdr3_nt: TGCAGCGTCGAAATCGGACAGTTGGAGACTGAAGCTTTCTTT

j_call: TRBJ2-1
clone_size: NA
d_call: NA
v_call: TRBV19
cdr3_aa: CASTRGSYNEQFF
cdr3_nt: TGTGCCAGTACGAGGGGGTCCTACAATGAGCAGTTCTTC

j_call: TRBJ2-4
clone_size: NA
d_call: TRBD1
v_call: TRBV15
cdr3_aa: CATSKHLTGGPPLAKNIQYF
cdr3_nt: TGTGCCACCAGCAAACACTTGACAGGGGGCCCTCCTCTAGCCAAAAACATTCAGTACTTC

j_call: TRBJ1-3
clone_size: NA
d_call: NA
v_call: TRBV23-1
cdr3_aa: CASSQSAPDRGDSGNTIYF
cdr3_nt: TGCGCCAGCAGTCAATCAGCACCGGACAGAGGGGACTCTGGAAACACCATATATTTT

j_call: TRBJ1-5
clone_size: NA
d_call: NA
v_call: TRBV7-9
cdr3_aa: CASSSPSGVQPQHF
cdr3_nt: TGTGCCAGCAGTTCGCCAAGCGGGGTTCAGCCCCAGCATTTT

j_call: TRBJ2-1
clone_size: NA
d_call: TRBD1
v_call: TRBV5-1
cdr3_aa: CASSPDRGWGSYNEQFF
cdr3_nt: TGCGCCAGCAGCCCGGACAGGGGTTGGGGCTCCTACAATGAGCAGTTCTTC

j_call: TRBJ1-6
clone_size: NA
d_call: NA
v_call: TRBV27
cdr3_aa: CASSLQRGGSYNSPLHF
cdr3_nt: TGTGCCAGCAGTTTACAGAGGGGGGGCTCCTATAATTCACCCCTCCACTTT

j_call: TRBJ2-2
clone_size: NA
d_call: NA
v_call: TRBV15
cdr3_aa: CATSRGTTNTGELFF
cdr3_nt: TGTGCCACCAGCAGAGGGACAACGAACACCGGGGAGCTGTTTTTT

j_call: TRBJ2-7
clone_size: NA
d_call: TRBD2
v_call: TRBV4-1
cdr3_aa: CASSQKAHSGDEQYF
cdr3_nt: TGCGCCAGCAGCCAAAAAGCCCATAGCGGGGACGAGCAGTACTTC

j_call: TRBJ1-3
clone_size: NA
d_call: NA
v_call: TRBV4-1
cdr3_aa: CASSHPQGRSGNTIYF
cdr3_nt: TGCGCCAGCAGCCACCCACAGGGCCGCTCTGGAAACACCATATATTTT

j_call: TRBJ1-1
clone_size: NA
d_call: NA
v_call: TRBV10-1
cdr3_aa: CASSPDYHTEAFF
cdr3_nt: TGCGCCAGCAGTCCAGACTATCACACTGAAGCTTTCTTT

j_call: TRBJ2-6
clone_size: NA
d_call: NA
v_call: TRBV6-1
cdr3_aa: CASSEISGANVLTF
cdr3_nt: TGTGCCAGCAGCGAGATCTCTGGGGCCAACGTCCTGACTTTC

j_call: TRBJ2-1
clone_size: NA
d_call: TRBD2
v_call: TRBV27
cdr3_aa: CASSLAASGGNEQFF
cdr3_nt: TGTGCCAGCAGTTTAGCGGCTAGCGGGGGGAATGAGCAGTTCTTC

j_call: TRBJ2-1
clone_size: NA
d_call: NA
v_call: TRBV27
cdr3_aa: CASSLSGSSYNEQFF
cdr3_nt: TGTGCCAGCAGTTTAAGCGGAAGCTCCTACAATGAGCAGTTCTTC

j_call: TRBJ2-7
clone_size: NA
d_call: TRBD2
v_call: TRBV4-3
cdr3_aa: CASSQAWAREAPYEQYF
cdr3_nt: TGCGCCAGCAGCCAGGCGTGGGCCCGGGAGGCTCCCTACGAGCAGTACTTC

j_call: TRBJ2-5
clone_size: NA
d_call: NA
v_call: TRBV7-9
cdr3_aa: CASSPLYPGHSQETQYF
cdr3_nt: TGTGCCAGCAGCCCCCTTTATCCAGGACACTCCCAAGAGACCCAGTACTTC

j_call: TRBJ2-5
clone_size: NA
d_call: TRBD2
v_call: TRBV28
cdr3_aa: CASRHLLAEVQETQYF
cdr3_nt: TGTGCCAGCAGACACCTCCTAGCGGAGGTACAAGAGACCCAGTACTTC

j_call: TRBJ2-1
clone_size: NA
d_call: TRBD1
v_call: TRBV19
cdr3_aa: CASSDRGSYNEQFF
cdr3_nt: TGTGCCAGTTCCGACAGGGGCTCCTACAATGAGCAGTTCTTC

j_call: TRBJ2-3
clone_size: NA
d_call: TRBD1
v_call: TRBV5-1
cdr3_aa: CASSVDRGRGTDTQYF
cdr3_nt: TGCGCCAGCAGCGTAGACAGGGGAAGAGGGACAGATACGCAGTATTTT

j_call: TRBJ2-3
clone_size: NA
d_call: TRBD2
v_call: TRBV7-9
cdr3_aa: CASSTILAGVADTQYF
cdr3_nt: TGTGCCAGCAGCACGATTCTAGCGGGAGTCGCAGATACGCAGTATTTT

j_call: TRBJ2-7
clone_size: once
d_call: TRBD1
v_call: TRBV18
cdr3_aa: CASSLRGISSYEQYF
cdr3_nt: TGTGCCAGCTCCCTCAGGGGGATTTCCTCCTACGAGCAGTACTTC

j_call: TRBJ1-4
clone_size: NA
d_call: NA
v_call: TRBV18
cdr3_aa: CASSPRGERIATNEKLFF
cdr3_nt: TGTGCCAGCTCACCTAGGGGTGAACGGATTGCAACTAATGAAAAACTGTTTTTT

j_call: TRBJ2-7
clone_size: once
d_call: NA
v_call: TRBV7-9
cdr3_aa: CASSPGAGLNGEQYF
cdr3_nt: TGTGCCAGCAGCCCGGGCGCAGGGCTCAATGGGGAGCAGTACTTC

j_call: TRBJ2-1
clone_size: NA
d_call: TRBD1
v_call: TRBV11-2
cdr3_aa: CASSHGESGGQFF
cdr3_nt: TGTGCCAGCAGCCATGGGGAGTCAGGGGGCCAGTTCTTC

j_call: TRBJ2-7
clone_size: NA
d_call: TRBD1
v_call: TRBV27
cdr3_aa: CASSSGQTSYEQYF
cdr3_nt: TGTGCCAGCAGTTCGGGACAGACCTCCTACGAGCAGTACTTC

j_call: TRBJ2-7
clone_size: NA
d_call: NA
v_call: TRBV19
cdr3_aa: CASSIAGTSYEQYF
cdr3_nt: TGTGCCAGTAGTATAGCCGGGACTTCCTACGAGCAGTACTTC